This T cell receptor (beta chain) came from a study of blood T cell repertoires in COVID-19. Background on the study: There were acute and convalescent COVID-19 samples, and they came from the United States, Italy and Spain. Nucleic acid was either cDNA or gDNA, and it came from T cells, B-cell-depleted T cells, or PBMCs.

With 0 bases clipped from V and 5 bases from J, the junction kept 21 bases outside the gene matches. The CDR3 totals 20 residues. Germline CDR1 MGHRA, CDR2 YSYEKL. In the study's own analysis: Quantification of nucleated cells was approximated via reference gene primer amplification. The table came from immunoSEQ multiplex PCR; TCRdb's copy has only in-frame clones and leaves some out. That table furnishes V, J and clone size, whereas the DNA furnished D and trimming. The data show about 88,000 clones, with around 85% seen just once and about 14% held by the top ten. The sample comprised peripheral blood. This chain joins TRBV4-1 and TRBJ1-2; 7 bases align to TRBD1. This receptor was identified in a woman in her seventies with acute or convalescent COVID-19. The CDR3 region has the DNA TGCGCCAGCAGCCAAGATGGGTCCCGGGTCCGAGGAGGGGGCTGGTATGGCTACACCTTC. Translation: CASSQDGSRVRGGGWYGYTF.